The clone carrying this T cell receptor (beta chain) was seen more than once but under ten times. The CDR3 is made up of 14 amino acids. The germline V gene encodes CDR1 SGHRS and CDR2 YFSETQ. Between the trimmed V and J ends, which lost 4 bases and 5 bases, there was a span of 16 bases. Method: immunoSEQ multiplex PCR; TCRdb's copy keeps in-frame clones and lacks some. The profile shows about 87,000 clones, around 47% of them singletons. The data are from a study of shared clonotypes between healthy human individuals. The chain is built from TRBV5-1 and TRBJ2-7, with D possibly called TRBD1 or TRBD2 (5 bases each). Material: PBMCs. This clonotype was obtained from a woman in her thirties or forties in good health. Some clones in this sample may be carry-over from other donors' samples. This CDR3 is CASSPTGGRNEQYF. In DNA, the CDR3 is TGCGCCAGCAGCCCGACTGGGGGTAGAAACGAGCAGTACTTC.